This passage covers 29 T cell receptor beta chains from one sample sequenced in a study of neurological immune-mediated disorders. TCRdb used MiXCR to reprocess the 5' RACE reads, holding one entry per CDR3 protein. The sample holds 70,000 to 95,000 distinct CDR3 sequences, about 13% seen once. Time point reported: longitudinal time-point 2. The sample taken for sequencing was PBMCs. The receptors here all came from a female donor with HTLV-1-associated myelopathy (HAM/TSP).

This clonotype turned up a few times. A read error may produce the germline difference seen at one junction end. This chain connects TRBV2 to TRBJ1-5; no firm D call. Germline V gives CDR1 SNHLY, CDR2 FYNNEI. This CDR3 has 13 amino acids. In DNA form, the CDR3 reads TGTGCCAGCCAAATCGTAGGAAATCAGCGCCAGCATTTT. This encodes CASQIVGNQRQHF.

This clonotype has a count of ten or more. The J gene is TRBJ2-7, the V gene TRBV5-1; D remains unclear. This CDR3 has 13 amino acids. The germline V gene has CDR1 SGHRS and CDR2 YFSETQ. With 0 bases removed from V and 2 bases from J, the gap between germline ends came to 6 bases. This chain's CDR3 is CASSLGPPYEQYF. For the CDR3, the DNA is TGCGCCAGCAGCTTGGGGCCACCCTACGAGCAGTACTTC.

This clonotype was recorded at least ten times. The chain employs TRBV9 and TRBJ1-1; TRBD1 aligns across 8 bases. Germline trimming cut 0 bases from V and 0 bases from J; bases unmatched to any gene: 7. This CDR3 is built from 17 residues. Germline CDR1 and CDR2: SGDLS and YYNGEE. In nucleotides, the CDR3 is TGTGCCAGCAGCGTAGATGCTGGGACAGGCATGAACACTGAAGCTTTCTTT. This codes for CASSVDAGTGMNTEAFF. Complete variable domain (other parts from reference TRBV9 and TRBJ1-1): DSGVTQTPKHLITATGQRVTLRCSPRSGDLSVYWYQQSLDQGLQFLIQYYNGEERAKGNILERFSAQQFPDLHSELNLSSLELGDSALYFCASSVDAGTGMNTEAFFGQGTRLTVV.

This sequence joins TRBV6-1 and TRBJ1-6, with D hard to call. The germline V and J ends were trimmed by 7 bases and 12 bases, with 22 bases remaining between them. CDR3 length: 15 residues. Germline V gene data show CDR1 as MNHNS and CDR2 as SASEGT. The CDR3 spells CASNEAAGYNGPLHF. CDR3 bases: TGTGCCAGCAACGAGGCGGCAGGCTATAATGGACCCCTCCACTTT.

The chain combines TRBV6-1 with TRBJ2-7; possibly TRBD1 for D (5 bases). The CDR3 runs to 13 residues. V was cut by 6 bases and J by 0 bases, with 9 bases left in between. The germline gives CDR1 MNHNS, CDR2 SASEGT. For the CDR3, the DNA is TGTGCCAGCAGGACAGCGAGCTCCTACGAGCAGTACTTC. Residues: CASRTASSYEQYF.

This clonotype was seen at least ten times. CDR3 loop: CASSLAEGGPSTGELFF. CDR3 DNA: TGCGCCAGCAGCTTGGCTGAAGGGGGGCCGAGCACCGGGGAGCTGTTTTTT. This chain connects TRBV5-1 to TRBJ2-2; D may match TRBD1 or TRBD2 (6 bases each). CDR3 length: 17 residues. V gave up 0 bases and J gave up 4 bases, with 16 bases separating them. Germline V gene sequence: CDR1 SGHRS, CDR2 YFSETQ.

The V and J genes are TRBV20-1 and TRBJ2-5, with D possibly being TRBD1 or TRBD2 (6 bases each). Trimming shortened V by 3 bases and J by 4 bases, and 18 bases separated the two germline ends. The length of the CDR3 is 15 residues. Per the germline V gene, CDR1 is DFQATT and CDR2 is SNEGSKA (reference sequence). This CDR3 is CSASEIQGGGETQYF. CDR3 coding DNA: TGCAGTGCTAGTGAAATACAGGGAGGAGGAGAGACCCAGTACTTC.

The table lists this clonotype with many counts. In DNA, the CDR3 is TGCAGTGCTAGAGGAGGTTCGGGGGGGCCATCAGATACGCAGTATTTT. Its protein is CSARGGSGGPSDTQYF. The rearrangement joins TRBV20-1 to TRBJ2-3; TRBD2 aligns across 8 bases. V lost 1 base to trimming and J lost 4 bases; unmatched junction nucleotides: 10. This CDR3 region has 16 residues. The germline gives CDR1 DFQATT, CDR2 SNEGSKA (reference sequence).

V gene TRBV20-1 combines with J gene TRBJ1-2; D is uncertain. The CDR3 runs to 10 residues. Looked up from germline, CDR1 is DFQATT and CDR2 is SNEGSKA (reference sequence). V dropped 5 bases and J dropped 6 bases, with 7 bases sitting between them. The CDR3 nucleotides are TGCAGTGCTGGAAGAGATGGCTACACCTTC. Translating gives CSAGRDGYTF.

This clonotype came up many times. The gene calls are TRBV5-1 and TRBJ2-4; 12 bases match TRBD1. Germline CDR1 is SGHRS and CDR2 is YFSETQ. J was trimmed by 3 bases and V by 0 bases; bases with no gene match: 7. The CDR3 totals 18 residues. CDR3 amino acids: CASSLEGTGGLGKNIQYF. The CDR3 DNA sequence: TGCGCCAGCAGCTTGGAGGGGACAGGGGGCCTTGGCAAAAACATTCAGTACTTC.

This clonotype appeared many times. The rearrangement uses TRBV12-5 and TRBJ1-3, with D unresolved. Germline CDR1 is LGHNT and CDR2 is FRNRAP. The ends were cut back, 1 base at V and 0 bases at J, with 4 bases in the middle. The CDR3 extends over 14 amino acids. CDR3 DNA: TGTGCTAGTGGTTTGGGGGGCTCTGGAAACACCATATATTTT. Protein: CASGLGGSGNTIYF.

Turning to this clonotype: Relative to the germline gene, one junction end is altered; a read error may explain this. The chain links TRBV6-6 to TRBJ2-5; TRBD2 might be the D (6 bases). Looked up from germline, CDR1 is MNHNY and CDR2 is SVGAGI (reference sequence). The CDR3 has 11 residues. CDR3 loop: CASSTGGAADF. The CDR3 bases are TGTGCCAGCAGTACCGGGGGTGCAGCGGACTTC.

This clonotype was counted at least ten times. The DNA of the CDR3 is TGTGCCAGCAGTGAGAACGGACTAGCTGATGAGCAGTTCTTC. This codes for CASSENGLADEQFF. This chain links TRBV2 with TRBJ2-1; 8 bases line up with TRBD2. Germline CDR1 reads SNHLY; CDR2 reads FYNNEI. With 3 bases clipped from V and 8 bases from J, the junction kept 6 bases outside the gene matches. This CDR3 is 14 amino acids long.

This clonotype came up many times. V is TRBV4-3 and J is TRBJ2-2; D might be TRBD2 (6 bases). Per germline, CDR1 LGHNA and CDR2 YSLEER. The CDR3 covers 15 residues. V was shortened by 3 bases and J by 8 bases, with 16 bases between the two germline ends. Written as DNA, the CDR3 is TGCGCCAGCAGCCAGACTAGAATCCTGTCGGGGGAGCTGTTTTTT. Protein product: CASSQTRILSGELFF.

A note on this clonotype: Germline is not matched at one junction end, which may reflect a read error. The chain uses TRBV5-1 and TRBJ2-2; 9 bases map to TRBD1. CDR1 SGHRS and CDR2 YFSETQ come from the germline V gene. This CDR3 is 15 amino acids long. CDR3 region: CASGTGTGRPGELFF. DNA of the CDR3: TGTGCCAGCGGCACCGGGACAGGGCGACCCGGGGAGCTGTTTTTT.

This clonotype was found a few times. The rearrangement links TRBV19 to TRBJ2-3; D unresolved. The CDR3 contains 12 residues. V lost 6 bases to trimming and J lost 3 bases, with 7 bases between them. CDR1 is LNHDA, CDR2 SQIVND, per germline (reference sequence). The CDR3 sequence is CASRGRTDTQYF. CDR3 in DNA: TGTGCCAGTAGGGGCAGAACAGATACGCAGTATTTT.

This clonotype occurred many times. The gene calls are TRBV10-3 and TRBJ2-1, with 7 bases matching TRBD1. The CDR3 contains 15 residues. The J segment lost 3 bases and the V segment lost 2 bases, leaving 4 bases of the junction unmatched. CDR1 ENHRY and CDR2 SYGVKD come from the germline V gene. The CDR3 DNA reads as TGTGCCATCAGTGAGGAACAGGGGCGCTACAATGAGCAGTTCTTC. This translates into CAISEEQGRYNEQFF.

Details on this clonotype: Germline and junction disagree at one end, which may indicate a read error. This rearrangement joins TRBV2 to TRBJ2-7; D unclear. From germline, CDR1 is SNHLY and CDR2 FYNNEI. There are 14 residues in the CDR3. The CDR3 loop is CVSSAMEVGGEQYF. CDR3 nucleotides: TGTGTCAGCAGTGCCATGGAAGTAGGCGGCGAGCAGTACTTC.

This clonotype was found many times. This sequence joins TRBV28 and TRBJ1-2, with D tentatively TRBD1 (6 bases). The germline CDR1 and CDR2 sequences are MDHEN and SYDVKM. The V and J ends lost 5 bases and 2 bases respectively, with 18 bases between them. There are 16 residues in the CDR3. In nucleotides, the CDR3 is TGTGCCAGCAGTCCACGGCCAGGGGCGGGGAACTATGGCTACACCTTC. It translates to CASSPRPGAGNYGYTF.

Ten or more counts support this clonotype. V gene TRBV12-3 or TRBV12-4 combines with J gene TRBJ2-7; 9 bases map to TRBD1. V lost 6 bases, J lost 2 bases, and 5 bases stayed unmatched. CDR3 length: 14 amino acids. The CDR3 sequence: CASSPGTGTYEQYF. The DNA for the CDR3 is TGTGCCAGCAGCCCCGGGACAGGGACCTACGAGCAGTACTTC.

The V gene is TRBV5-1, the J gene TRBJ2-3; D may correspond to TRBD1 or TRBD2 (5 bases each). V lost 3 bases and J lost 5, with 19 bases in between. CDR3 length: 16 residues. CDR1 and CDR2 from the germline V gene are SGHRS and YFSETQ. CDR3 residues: CASSWMGRTKGDTQYF. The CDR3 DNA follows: TGCGCCAGCAGCTGGATGGGACGGACGAAAGGAGATACGCAGTATTTT.

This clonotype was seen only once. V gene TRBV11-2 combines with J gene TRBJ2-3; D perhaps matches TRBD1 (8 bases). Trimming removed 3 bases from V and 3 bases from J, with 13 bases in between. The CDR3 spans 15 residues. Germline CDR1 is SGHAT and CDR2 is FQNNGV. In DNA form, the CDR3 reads TGTGCCAGCAGCTTGAACAGGGGGGGAACAGATACGCAGTATTTT. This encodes CASSLNRGGTDTQYF.

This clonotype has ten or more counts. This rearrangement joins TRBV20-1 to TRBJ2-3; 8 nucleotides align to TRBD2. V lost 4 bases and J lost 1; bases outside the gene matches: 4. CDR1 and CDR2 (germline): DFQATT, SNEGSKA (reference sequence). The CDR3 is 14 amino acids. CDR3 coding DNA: TGCAGTGCTACTAGCGGGTCAGGCACAGATACGCAGTATTTT. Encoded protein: CSATSGSGTDTQYF.

CDR3 loop: CASSLGGGNTGELFF. As DNA, the CDR3 is TGCGCCAGCAGCTTGGGAGGCGGGAACACCGGGGAGCTGTTTTTT. V and J are TRBV5-1 and TRBJ2-2, with no clear D. This CDR3 has 15 amino acids. Trimming pared 0 bases from V and 1 base from J, leaving 7 bases between. Germline V gene lookup returns CDR1 SGHRS and CDR2 YFSETQ.

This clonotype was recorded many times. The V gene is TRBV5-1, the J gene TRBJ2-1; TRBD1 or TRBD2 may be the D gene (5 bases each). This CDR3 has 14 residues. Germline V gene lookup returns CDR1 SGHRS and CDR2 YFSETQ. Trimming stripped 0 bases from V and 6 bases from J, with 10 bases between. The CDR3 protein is CASSLGGALNEQFF. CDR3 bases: TGCGCCAGCAGCTTGGGAGGGGCGCTCAATGAGCAGTTCTTC.

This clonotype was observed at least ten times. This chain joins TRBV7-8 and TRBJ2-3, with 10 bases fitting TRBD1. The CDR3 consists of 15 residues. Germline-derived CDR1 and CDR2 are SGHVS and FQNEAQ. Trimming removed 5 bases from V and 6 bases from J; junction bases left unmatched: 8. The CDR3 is CASSPGQGSVDTQYF. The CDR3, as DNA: TGTGCCAGCAGCCCGGGACAGGGGTCGGTGGATACGCAGTATTTT.

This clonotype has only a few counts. The CDR3 coding sequence is TGCGCCAGCAGCTTGGTCCCGGGTGGCAATCAGCCCCAGCATTTT. Translating gives CASSLVPGGNQPQHF. V and J are TRBV5-1 and TRBJ1-5; no reliable D call. V was pared by 0 bases and J by 2 bases, with 9 bases between. Germline assignment: CDR1 SGHRS and CDR2 YFSETQ. CDR3 length: 15 amino acids.

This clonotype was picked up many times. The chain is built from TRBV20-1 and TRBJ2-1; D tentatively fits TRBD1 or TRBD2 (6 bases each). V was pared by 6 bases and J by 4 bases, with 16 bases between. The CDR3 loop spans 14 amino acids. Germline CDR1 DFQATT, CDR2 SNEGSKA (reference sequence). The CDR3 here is CSAPRGTRYNEQFF. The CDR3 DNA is TGCAGTGCCCCCCGGGGGACACGATACAATGAGCAGTTCTTC.

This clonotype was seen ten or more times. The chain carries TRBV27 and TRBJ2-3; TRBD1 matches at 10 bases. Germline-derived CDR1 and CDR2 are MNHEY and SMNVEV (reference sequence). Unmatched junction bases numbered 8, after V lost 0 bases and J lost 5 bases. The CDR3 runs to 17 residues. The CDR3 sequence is CASSLSPTGGRGDTQYF. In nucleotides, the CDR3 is TGTGCCAGCAGTTTATCCCCGACAGGGGGCCGGGGAGATACGCAGTATTTT.